This T cell receptor (beta chain) was sequenced in a study of monozygotic twins with inflammatory bowel disease. Notes on this clonotype: What it binds is not known.

This CDR3 spans 15 amino acids. The germline CDR1 and CDR2 sequences are SGHTA and FQGNSA. TCRdb re-called the 5' RACE reads and gives one entry per CDR3 protein, without DNA. The sample table sets out about 110,000 distinct CDR3 sequences. General study results and limits: Perhaps reflecting limited power, concordant and discordant twins did not differ in repertoire similarity.

Sequencing used blood. The chain combines TRBV7-2 with TRBJ1-2; TCRdb's assignment of TRBD1 cannot be checked, as there is no DNA. The receptor was derived from a human donor with ulcerative colitis or Crohn's disease, or a healthy co-twin of an affected twin (not recorded which). Here the CDR3 reads CASSITGTANYGYTF.